This TCR beta chain was documented in a study of blood T cell repertoires in COVID-19. Turning to the study itself: Italy, Spain and the United States were the sources of the convalescent and acute COVID-19 samples. PBMCs, B-cell-depleted T cells, or T cells provided the cDNA or gDNA that made up the material.

V shed 4 bases and J shed 6 bases, with 22 bases lying between them. Germline CDR1 reads SGHRS; CDR2 reads YFSETQ. This CDR3 is 16 amino acids long. Original handling: Estimation of nucleated cell counts was performed using reference gene primer amplification. The table came from immunoSEQ multiplex PCR; TCRdb's copy has only in-frame clones and leaves some out. That table is the source of V, J and clone size, and D and trimming were worked out from the DNA. The sample yields around 200,000 clones, 80% to 90% seen once. The receptor was derived from a woman of 80 years or more with acute or convalescent COVID-19. V is TRBV5-1 and J is TRBJ2-5; D perhaps matches TRBD1 (5 bases). The sequenced sample was peripheral blood. CDR3 protein: CASSLESRVLLKTQYF. The DNA of the CDR3 is TGCGCCAGCAGCCTGGAGTCCAGGGTGTTACTGAAGACCCAGTACTTC. Complete variable domain (other parts from reference TRBV5-1 and TRBJ2-5): KAGVTQTPRYLIKTRGQQVTLSCSPISGHRSVSWYQQTPGQGLQFLFEYFSETQRNKGNFPGRFSGRQFSNSRSEMNVSTLELGDSALYLCASSLESRVLLKTQYFGPGTRLLVL.